This TCR beta chain came from a study of shared clonotypes between healthy human individuals (dated by TCRdb to about 2020). In the study overall: A few men and a couple of women, aged 18 to 49 years, made up the cohort. Per donor, three plates each were used for CD4 naive and CD4 memory, two for CD8 naive, and one for CD8 memory. The study deeply sequenced blood TCR repertoires of five healthy adults to estimate repertoire size and the extent of clonotype sharing between individuals. To increase sequencing depth and limit assay-specific biases, TCR repertoire library preparation and sequencing were carried out by different laboratories using diverse techniques. Per donor, leukapheresis produced somewhere between about 0.9 and 9 billion PBMCs.

About this clone itself: There is no known antigen for this receptor. No base-level quality is on record; no much larger clone is a single base apart. Different DNA sequences within this sample yield the same CDR3.

Study-wide conclusions, independent of this receptor: Sharing across several donors was observed for 5% to 6.5% of naive CD4, over 3% of naive CD8, 2% to 2.5% of memory CD4, and over 0.3% of memory CD8 clonotypes. Estimated clonotype richness was generally larger for naive than for memory subsets. Because the study included only a small number of donors, the genetic and exposure-history diversity represented was limited. Pairwise subsampling indicated that sequencing depth was expected to affect the degree of clonotype sharing among donors. Sampling was restricted to blood, and TCR repertoires in tissues likely differ from the TCR repertoires found in blood. Clonotypes shared by all four sorted-subset donors showed higher generation probabilities than non-shared clonotypes. Rarefaction of sorted-subset datasets indicated incomplete sequencing despite the large sequencing depth.

Healthy HIV-negative adults with no recently reported acute infections or vaccinations were included as donors. Every donor was a Caucasian adult residing in Nashville, Tennessee, USA. Magnetic negative selection was used to enrich CD4+ T cells, after which naive cells were positively selected on CD45RA and the negative fraction became the memory subset. Blood was collected by leukapheresis, and PBMCs were isolated by Ficoll-Histopaque density gradient centrifugation and then cryopreserved in liquid nitrogen vapor phase. Analytical flow cytometry was used to check the purity and quantity of every magnetically sorted T cell population. Genomic DNA was isolated from every sorted fraction and measured by UV absorbance on a Nanodrop 2000c. Using the deep immunoSEQ assay, TCR CDR3 regions were amplified from genomic DNA by multiplex PCR. Genomic DNA extracted from each cell subset was distributed evenly over all wells of several immunoSEQ 96-well plates, and each plate served as one replicate. For sorted subsets, each replicate PCR was loaded with around 220 ng genomic DNA, equivalent to some 27,000 T cell genomes. Purified libraries were measured with a Qubit 3.0 fluorometer, size-checked on a Bioanalyzer 2100, and measured again with the KAPA Library Quantification kit. Each immunoSEQ 96-well plate was sequenced on its own single-read 150-cycle Illumina NextSeq 550 flow cell. The study's own analysis went as follows. Because the immunoSEQ output held only junctional sequences and lacked quality scores, the filtering could not match the filtering applied to full-length reads. To assign V/J genes and CDR3, sequences were annotated using PyIR, a Python wrapper for IgBLAST v1.9, with IMGT germline references. Any read was removed if the V/J assignment was weak (E-value above 1e-6), the CDR3 was missing, or the read contained stop codons, out-of-frame junctions, or ambiguous translated residues. A V3J clonotype was defined by an identical inferred V gene, J gene, and CDR3 amino acid sequence. The percentage overlap between two repertoires was calculated by dividing the number of shared unique clonotypes by the size of the smaller repertoire. RTK rarefaction, the Chao1 estimator, and Recon v2.1 estimates of unobserved clonotypes were used to assess repertoire richness. Generation probabilities were computed with OLGA for all TCRbeta clonotypes obtained by the gDNA method from several donors. The immuneACCESS repertoire file appears here via TCRdb, limited to in-frame rearrangements. These files lack a portion of the clones; in checked studies, under half of the deficit traces to unresolved V genes, and the cause of the others is not known. From that table come the V and J calls and clone size; the DNA was used to work out D and trimming. The sample records approximately 2.4 million clones, under 97% of which are singletons. Roughly 0.13% of the sample belongs to the ten largest clones.

This clonotype was sampled from a young man in good health. Sequencing was done on a sample of naive CD4+ T cells sorted from blood. The meaning of the sample's cell subset or site label: CD45RA+ positively selected.

The CDR3 loop reads CASSLAGGTSYEQYF. The DNA sequence is TGTGCCAGCAGTTTAGCGGGGGGGACTTCCTACGAGCAGTACTTC. The receptor chain draws on TRBV28 and TRBJ2-7, and TRBD2 matches 9 of the central bases. Unmatched junction bases come to 3, with V trimmed by 2 bases and J by 1 base. Taken from cysteine to phenylalanine, the CDR3 has 15 residues. The CDR3 DNA has 45 bases and is translated from base 1. CDR1 MDHEN and CDR2 SYDVKM were looked up in the germline V gene.